This TCR beta chain emerged from a study of shared clonotypes between healthy human individuals. General observations from the study: Clonotypes which were not shared had lower generation probabilities than clonotypes that all four donors shared. In having few donors, the study represented limited genetic and exposure-history diversity. Rarefaction analysis demonstrated incomplete sorted-subset sequencing notwithstanding large depth.

On this clone: Its cognate antigen is unknown.

The method was immunoSEQ multiplex PCR; TCRdb's version includes in-frame clones alone and lacks a portion of them. The sample yields approximately 350,000 clones, around 96% seen once. CD45RO+ cells went into CD8 memory alongside CCR7-negative CD45RA+ TemRA cells. Per germline, CDR1 SQVTM and CDR2 ANQGSEA. V lost 2 bases and J 3 bases, leaving 7 bases between the germline ends. The CDR3 runs to 12 residues. This rearrangement joins TRBV29-1 to TRBJ2-5, with D possibly being TRBD1 (5 bases). The sequenced material came from memory CD8+ T cells sorted from blood. Regarding subset: CD45RO+ cells pooled with CCR7-negative TemRA cells. This TCR derives from a man aged 25 to 40 in good health. In nucleotides, the CDR3 is TGCAGCGTTGAAAGCAGGGAAGAGACCCAGTACTTC. This translates into CSVESREETQYF.